Shown below are 9 T cell receptor beta chains from a single sample sequenced in a study of cytomegalovirus exposure and HLA in healthy donors. PCR primers comprised 60 Vbeta and 13 Jbeta primers. Assay used: immunoSEQ multiplex PCR; TCRdb lists only in-frame clones, some missing. The repertoire holds over 80,000 clones, with around 85% as singletons. Sequencing was performed on PBMCs. Receptors originate from a man between 40 and 49 years old in good health and CMV-seropositive.

This chain uses TRBV5-5 with TRBJ2-6; D perhaps matches TRBD1 (5 bases). There are 18 residues in the CDR3. V was trimmed by 0 bases and J by 1 base, leaving 14 bases between them. In germline, CDR1 is SGHKS, CDR2 YYEKEE (reference sequence). The CDR3 nucleotides read TGTGCCAGCAGCTTGGAAGGGGCTTCCATATCTGGGGCCAACGTCCTGACTTTC. Translated: CASSLEGASISGANVLTF. The whole variable domain, remainder taken from reference TRBV5-5 and TRBJ2-6, is DAGVTQSPTHLIKTRGQQVTLRCSPISGHKSVSWYQQVLGQGPQFIFQYYEKEERGRGNFPDRFSARQFPNYSSELNVNALLLGDSALYLCASSLEGASISGANVLTFGAGSRLTVL.

V usage is TRBV10-2 and J usage is TRBJ2-7, with TRBD1 identical over 7 bases. V lost 5 bases to trimming and J lost 2 bases; unmatched junction nucleotides: 12. Germline loops: CDR1 WSHSY, CDR2 SAAADI. The CDR3 has 16 residues. CDR3 loop: CASSLTTGARTYEQYF. The CDR3 DNA reads TGCGCCAGCAGTTTAACAACAGGGGCCAGAACCTACGAGCAGTACTTC.

The CDR3 region is CASSRTSGDPYEQYF. CDR3 sequence (DNA): TGTGCCAGCTCCAGGACTAGCGGAGATCCCTACGAGCAGTACTTC. This chain connects TRBV18 to TRBJ2-5; 10 bases map to TRBD2. The DNA end is a closer match to TRBJ2-7, so the J assignment may be wrong. Germline V gene sequence: CDR1 KGHSH, CDR2 LQKENI. This CDR3 is 15 amino acids long.

J is TRBJ2-5 and V is TRBV7-9; 8 bases agree with TRBD1. The CDR3 is 15 amino acids. CDR1 is SEHNR, CDR2 FQNEAQ, per germline (reference sequence). Trimming took 2 bases from V and 9 from J; bases not matched to a gene: 11. The CDR3 protein is CASSLTGGLGEAQYF. In DNA form, the CDR3 reads TGTGCCAGCAGCTTAACAGGGGGGCTGGGGGAGGCCCAGTACTTC. The full variable domain, with the rest looked up from reference TRBV7-9 and TRBJ2-5, is DTGVSQNPRHKITKRGQNVTFRCDPISEHNRLYWYRQTLGQGPEFLTYFQNEAQLEKSRLLSDRFSAERPKGSFSTLEIQRTEQGDSAMYLCASSLTGGLGEAQYFGPGTRLLVL.

This rearrangement joins TRBV9 to TRBJ2-1; D unresolved. The CDR3 consists of 15 residues. Germline assignment: CDR1 SGDLS and CDR2 YYNGEE. Trimming took 0 bases from V and 9 from J, leaving 16 bases between them. The CDR3 coding sequence is TGTGCCAGCAGCGTAGGCCCCGATATGTATAGTGAGCAGTTCTTC. Amino acid sequence: CASSVGPDMYSEQFF.

The V gene is TRBV18, the J gene TRBJ2-6, with 7 bases lining up with TRBD1. This CDR3 comprises 16 residues. J was trimmed by 3 bases and V by 2 bases; bases with no gene match: 4. The V gene's germline CDR1 is KGHSH and CDR2 LQKENI. The CDR3 sequence is CASSPMTGNGANVLTF. CDR3 in DNA: TGTGCCAGCTCACCAATGACAGGGAATGGGGCCAACGTCCTGACTTTC.

The J gene is TRBJ1-4, the V gene TRBV18; 8 bases match TRBD1. Trimming took 3 bases from V and 10 from J; bases not matched to a gene: 7. Germline V lookup: CDR1 KGHSH, CDR2 LQKENI. The CDR3 is 14 residues long. The CDR3 nucleotides are TGTGCCAGCTCACCTTTACAGGGGGAAGGAAAACTGTTTTTT. It yields the protein CASSPLQGEGKLFF.

CDR3 amino acids: CASSESNGGTGELFF. The DNA for the CDR3 is TGCGCCAGCAGTGAGTCGAACGGGGGCACCGGGGAGCTGTTTTTT. The rearrangement uses TRBV10-1 and TRBJ2-2; D is perhaps TRBD2 (6 bases). The CDR3 runs to 15 residues. Germline CDR1 reads WNHNN; CDR2 reads SYGVQD (reference sequence). V dropped 0 bases and J dropped 4 bases, with 9 bases sitting between them.

V usage is TRBV6-1 and J usage is TRBJ2-1; D possibly corresponds to TRBD1 (5 bases). V lost 4 bases and J lost 2, with 12 bases in between. The CDR3 runs to 15 residues. Germline CDR1 MNHNS, CDR2 SASEGT. CDR3 DNA: TGTGCCAGCAGTGTATACCAGGGAACCTACAATGAGCAGTTCTTC. Amino acids: CASSVYQGTYNEQFF.